This T cell receptor (beta chain) comes out of a study of T cell responses to AZD1222 COVID-19 vaccine. Study observations and caveats: Compared with day 0, the breadth and depth of the Spike-specific TCR repertoire rose significantly after two doses of AZD1222.

The data were produced by immunoSEQ multiplex PCR, yet TCRdb's version contains in-frame clones alone and is incomplete. The sample has 46,000 or so clones, less than 95% seen once. As to this clone: Its specificity is unknown.

The CDR3 has 14 residues. Germline CDR1 and CDR2: MNHNS and SASEGT. V gave up 0 bases and J gave up 9 bases, with 9 bases separating them. This sample comprised peripheral blood, obtained 28 days after the second AZD1222 dose. The source is an adult who received the AZD1222 COVID-19 vaccine. The chain is built from TRBV6-1 and TRBJ1-6; tentatively, D is TRBD1 (6 bases). The CDR3 DNA reads as TGTGCCAGCAGTGAAGCGTCCAGGGGTTCACCCCTCCACTTT. Amino acid sequence: CASSEASRGSPLHF.